These T cell receptor beta chains were read from a single sample in a study of T cell responses to AZD1222 COVID-19 vaccine. Method: immunoSEQ multiplex PCR; TCRdb's copy keeps in-frame clones and lacks some. The sample has 60,000 to 75,000 clones, 65% to 90% seen once. Specimen: peripheral blood, collected on day 0 of AZD1222 vaccination. These receptors were obtained from an adult in good health. Both conserved end residues are part of each CDR3. The D gene is left open where the match is weak. The size field is filled for only some rows; it gives once, few, many or a size class.

V gene	J gene	D gene	clone size	CDR3 DNA	CDR3 protein
TRBV19	TRBJ2-1	TRBD2	-	TGTGCCAGTAGTGCGCGAGCGGGAGTGGATGTCTATGAGCAGTTCTTC	CASSARAGVDVYEQFF
TRBV4-1	TRBJ1-4	TRBD1	-	TGCGCCAGCAGCCAAGAAGGGACAGGGATGGTTAATGAAAAACTGTTTTTT	CASSQEGTGMVNEKLFF
TRBV7-2	TRBJ1-2	TRBD1	-	TGTGCCAGCAGCTCTAGACAGGGAGGAGGCTACACCTTC	CASSSRQGGGYTF
TRBV23-1	TRBJ1-3	-	-	TGCGCCAGCAGTCAATCGCTACAGGCATTAAAGCAGACTCCTCTGTGGTCTGGAAACACCATATATTTT	CASSQSLQALKQTPLWSGNTIYF
TRBV19	TRBJ2-4	-	-	TGTGCCAGTACCTACAGCAGGGGTTTAAACATTCAGTACTTC	CASTYSRGLNIQYF
TRBV18	TRBJ1-4	-	-	TGTGCCAGCTCACCTGGGTTCCGCGCAACTAATGAAAAACTGTTTTTT	CASSPGFRATNEKLFF
TRBV5-1	TRBJ2-2	TRBD2	-	TGCGCCAGCAGCCTGACTAGCGGGAGTATTAACGGGGAGCTGTTTTTT	CASSLTSGSINGELFF
TRBV28	TRBJ1-1	-	-	TGTGCCAGCAGTTTATGGCAACAAGAGGGTGCAGCTTTCTTT	CASSLWQQEGAAFF
TRBV6-1	TRBJ1-5	-	-	TGTGCCAGCAGTGAATTGGGATGGAATCAGCCCCAGCATTTT	CASSELGWNQPQHF
TRBV18	TRBJ2-2	-	-	TGTGCCAGCTCACCCCTCACCGGGGAGCTGTTTTTT	CASSPLTGELFF
TRBV24-1	TRBJ2-3	TRBD2	-	TGTGCCACCAGTGTGGGACTAACAGATACGCAGTATTTT	CATSVGLTDTQYF
TRBV28	TRBJ2-7	-	once	TGTGCCAGTTATAACGTTACAGTTTACGAGCAGTACTTC	CASYNVTVYEQYF
TRBV15	TRBJ1-3	-	few	TGTGCCACCAGCAGAGGACCCAACACCATATATTTT	CATSRGPNTIYF
TRBV10-2	TRBJ2-1	-	-	TGCGCCAGCAGTCTCGACTACTATAATGAGCAGTTCTTC	CASSLDYYNEQFF
TRBV9	TRBJ1-1	-	few	TGTGCCAGCAGCGTAGACAGGGCGGTCGGGCTTTGGTTT	CASSVDRAVGLWF
TRBV7-3	TRBJ1-1	-	-	TGTGCCAGCAGCTTACACATGAACACTGAAGCTTTCTTT	CASSLHMNTEAFF
TRBV5-1	TRBJ1-4	-	-	TGCGCCAGCAGCTTGTCAGGAGCAACTAATGAAAAACTGTTTTTT	CASSLSGATNEKLFF
TRBV11-2	TRBJ2-7	-	-	TGTGCCAGCAGCTTAGGTAGTATCGGGACGCCCTACGAGCAGTACTTC	CASSLGSIGTPYEQYF
TRBV12-3/TRBV12-4	TRBJ1-1	-	-	TGTGCCAGCAGTCAGGGAGGGGTTGAAGCTTTCTTT	CASSQGGVEAFF
TRBV28	TRBJ2-1	TRBD2	-	TGTGCCAGCAGTTCCTCAGCGGGAGGTTCCTACAATGAGCAGTTCTTC	CASSSSAGGSYNEQFF
TRBV28	TRBJ1-1	TRBD1	-	TGTGCCAGCAGCTTGACAGGGAGGGCTGAAGCTTTCTTT	CASSLTGRAEAFF
TRBV21-1	TRBJ2-1	-	-	TGTGCCAGCAGCAAAAGTCGACCATGGGGCTACAATGAGCAGTTCTTC	CASSKSRPWGYNEQFF
TRBV28	TRBJ1-1	-	-	TGTGCCAGCTGGGAGTACATGAACACTGAAGCTTTCTTT	CASWEYMNTEAFF
TRBV5-4	TRBJ2-1	TRBD2	once	TGTGCCAGCAGCCCTAGCGGGAACTCCTACAATGAGCAGTTCTTC	CASSPSGNSYNEQFF
TRBV5-1	TRBJ1-2	-	-	TGCGCCAGCAGCTTGGTTGTGCAGGGTTTTACTTTTAACTATGGCTACACCTTC	CASSLVVQGFTFNYGYTF
TRBV4-3	TRBJ2-5	-	-	TGCGCCAGCAGCCAGGGAGCATTCCAAGAGACCCAGTACTTC	CASSQGAFQETQYF
TRBV29-1	TRBJ1-1	TRBD1	-	TGCAGCGTTACAGGGGGAAGCACTGAAGCTTTCTTT	CSVTGGSTEAFF
TRBV28	TRBJ1-1	-	-	TGTGCCAGCAGCCATCGGAGGTCAGCTTTCTTT	CASSHRRSAFF
TRBV19	TRBJ2-4	-	-	TGTGCCAGTATGGGACCGATAGCCAAAAACATTCAGTACTTC	CASMGPIAKNIQYF
TRBV10-1	TRBJ1-2	-	-	TGCGCCAGCAGTGTGGTGACGATCTATGGCTACACCTTC	CASSVVTIYGYTF
TRBV12-3/TRBV12-4	TRBJ1-5	-	few	TGTGCCAGCAGTCTCCAGGGGAATCAGCCCCAGCATTTT	CASSLQGNQPQHF
TRBV7-2	TRBJ1-2	-	-	TGTGCCAGCAGCTTAGAGGGTTATGGCTACACCTTC	CASSLEGYGYTF
TRBV12-3/TRBV12-4	TRBJ2-1	-	-	TGTGCCAGCAGTTTACACCACAATGAGCAGTTCTTC	CASSLHHNEQFF
TRBV4-1	TRBJ2-3	TRBD2	-	TGCGCCAGCAGCCAATTATGGGAGGGAGATACGCAGTATTTT	CASSQLWEGDTQYF
TRBV5-4	TRBJ2-5	TRBD2	-	TGTGCCAGCACCCACCGACTAGCGGGGGCCCAAGAGACCCAGTACTTC	CASTHRLAGAQETQYF
TRBV6-6	TRBJ1-6	-	-	TGTGCCAGCAGTTCGTCGCCCTATAATTCACCCCTCCACTTT	CASSSSPYNSPLHF
TRBV7-8	TRBJ2-1	TRBD2	-	TGTGCCAGCAGCCTCGGACTAGCGGACCCCCCTTGGAATGAGCAGTTCTTC	CASSLGLADPPWNEQFF
TRBV18	TRBJ2-1	-	once	TGTGCCAGCTCACCACCGGGATACAATGAGCAGTTCTTC	CASSPPGYNEQFF
TRBV4-3	TRBJ2-1	TRBD2	-	TGCGCCAGCAGCCTCATCGCGGAGCGGGAGTATGAGCAGTTCTTC	CASSLIAEREYEQFF
TRBV5-4	TRBJ2-1	TRBD2	-	TGTGCCAGCAGCTTAGCGGGAAGGGGTCTTGAGCAGTTCTTC	CASSLAGRGLEQFF
TRBV7-3	TRBJ1-6	-	-	TGTGCCAGCAGCTTAATCCCCAGGGGCAATAATTCACCCCTCCACTTT	CASSLIPRGNNSPLHF
TRBV19	TRBJ1-2	TRBD1	-	TGTGCCAGTAGTATAAGGGGGCCCCTGCGAGGCTACACCTTC	CASSIRGPLRGYTF
TRBV4-2	TRBJ1-1	TRBD1	-	TGTGCCAGCAGCCAAGGTGACAGGGGATCAGACACTGAAGCTTTCTTT	CASSQGDRGSDTEAFF
TRBV28	TRBJ1-1	-	-	TGTGCCAGCAGTTTATTAAGGGGTTACACTGAAGCTTTCTTT	CASSLLRGYTEAFF
TRBV29-1	TRBJ1-1	-	few	TGCAGCTTCTCCCCGACAGCGATAAACACTGAAGCTTTCTTT	CSFSPTAINTEAFF
TRBV6-6	TRBJ1-1	-	-	TGTGCCAGCAGTTACTCTGGGGGCAGGACTGAAGCTTTCTTT	CASSYSGGRTEAFF
TRBV19	TRBJ1-1	-	once	TGTGCCAGTAGTATAGGGTTGACGGGAATCACTGAAGCTTTCTTT	CASSIGLTGITEAFF
TRBV4-3	TRBJ2-1	TRBD2	medium-sized	TGCGCCAGCAGCCTCGAGGGGACTAGCTCCTACAATGAGCAGTTCTTC	CASSLEGTSSYNEQFF
TRBV4-3	TRBJ1-2	TRBD1	-	TGCGCCAGCAGCCAAACAGGGGCTTCTAACTATGGCTACACCTTC	CASSQTGASNYGYTF
TRBV29-1	TRBJ1-2	TRBD1	-	TGCAGCGCTGGGGACAGTACTAACTATGGCTACACCTTC	CSAGDSTNYGYTF
TRBV24-1	TRBJ1-2	TRBD1	-	TGTGCCACCAGTGATTCCGGATACAGGGGACGCTATGGCTACACCTTC	CATSDSGYRGRYGYTF
TRBV18	TRBJ1-4	-	-	TGTGCCAGCTCACCACCAGTCGGTTCAAATGAAAAACTGTTTTTT	CASSPPVGSNEKLFF
TRBV7-2	TRBJ2-4	-	-	TGTGCCAGCAGCTTGAACCCGAACATTCAGTACTTC	CASSLNPNIQYF
TRBV10-3	TRBJ1-6	-	-	TGTGCCAGTTGCAGGGAACCTTATAATTCACCCCTCCACTTT	CASCREPYNSPLHF
TRBV4-3	TRBJ2-1	-	-	TGCGCCAGCAGCCCTTTGGGAGGGGGTTACAATGAGCAGTTCTTC	CASSPLGGGYNEQFF
TRBV19	TRBJ2-4	-	-	TGTGCCAGTAGTCCGCAGCTAACCTTCAAAAACATTCAGTACTTC	CASSPQLTFKNIQYF
TRBV19	TRBJ2-2	TRBD2	-	TGTGCCAGTAGCTCTAGCGGGAGAGACACCGGGGAGCTGTTTTTT	CASSSSGRDTGELFF
TRBV19	TRBJ1-5	-	-	TGTGCCAGTAGTTCAGAAAAGGGTCAGCCCCAGCATTTT	CASSSEKGQPQHF
TRBV4-2	TRBJ1-2	-	-	TGTGCCAGCAACCCGACAGGACCTTATGGCTACACCTTC	CASNPTGPYGYTF
TRBV5-5	TRBJ1-5	-	-	TGTGCCAGCAGCTTATATTCCGGGGGGCAGCCCCAGCATTTT	CASSLYSGGQPQHF